Below, one T cell receptor beta chain is given with its context. The table lists this clonotype with a count of one. Its antigen is still unknown. A much more abundant neighbour one base away suggests this may be a read error. As encoded in the germline V gene (reference sequence), CDR1 is SGHNT while CDR2 is YYREEE. The CDR3 contains 14 residues, cysteine and phenylalanine counted. Of the read, only the CDR3 DNA is kept; its 42 bases are in frame from base 1. Library prep was done by RACE. Sequencing was carried out with a NextSeq 500. During library preparation, unique molecular identifiers were attached to individual cDNA molecules so that TCRs could be counted quantitatively and reproducibly. Each blood RNA sample was used to sequence both TCR alpha and TCR beta chains. Concerning the study's data processing: The median number of TCRs per sample was some 100,000, ranging from 23,224 to 690,600. V, J and CDR3 annotation of the TCR reads was performed with the Decombinator software suite. Every sample was subsampled to the same number of TCRs (28,000) for the PS versus PT1 abundance plots. TCRs were defined as expanded if absent before sensitization and observed at least eight times at the 2-week time point. TCRdb passed the public sequencing reads through fastp at Q25 and MiXCR, retaining productive beta sequences. Rows with a matching CDR3 protein are joined into one entry that keeps the most common DNA and genes. The V and J calls follow TCRdb's processing rather than the paper's. In this sample the table shows some 79,000 distinct CDR3 sequences, about 8% of which occur a single time. Less than 2% of the sample goes to the ten largest clones.

The entry originates in a study of human T cells and chemical hapten exposure listed by TCRdb under 2021. At the level of the whole study: For sensitization, 2% DPC in acetone was applied to a roughly 2 cm by roughly 2 cm area of upper inner arm skin. Throughout the roughly 23-week study period, patients were also given weekly therapeutic DPC doses on the scalp. Patch testing was done on the upper back using Finn chambers containing 0.01% DPC, and results were scored after 6 days according to International Contact Dermatitis Research Group standards. Alopecia areata with under or over 50% scalp involvement, alopecia totalis and alopecia universalis were represented in the patient cohort, which was mostly female. Libraries were pooled for sequencing, and per-sample TCR yields varied mainly because of small differences in library volumes within the pool. The study tracked peripheral blood TCR repertoire changes in vivo during primary and secondary sensitization to the hapten diphenylcyclopropenone (DPC) in alopecia patients. Blood samples were taken from patients before sensitization (week 0) and then at 2, 6 and about 24 weeks after DPC sensitization. For TCR sequencing, blood came from approximately 29 alopecia patients at anywhere from one to four time points (pre-sensitization, 2, 6 and 24 weeks).

General findings and caveats noted by the study authors: Expanded TCRs formed significantly more large CDR3 similarity clusters than pre-sensitization or healthy control sets, consistent with antigen-driven responses. The number of PT1 expanded TCRs positively correlated with patch test score, significant at thresholds 8, 16 and 32 but not 4. The number of TCRs above 1 in 1000 frequency did not change with DPC sensitization; there was no evidence of global repertoire structure alterations. Repeated subsampling changed both the strength of the expansion versus patch-test correlation and the threshold at which the correlation became significant. Alopecia, a presumed autoimmune disease, was present in all patients, so the immune response of the patients might differ from that of healthy individuals.

The intended sense of this specimen's time point label: patch test 1, 2 weeks after DPC sensitization. The sample's treatment or condition label is to be understood as: therapeutic diphenylcyclopropenone sensitization with weekly scalp DPC. Blood at each patch-test visit was drawn before the patch test was applied. Patients were eligible if aged 18 to 70, diagnosed with alopecia and judged suitable for DPC therapy, and pregnant patients were excluded. Unfractionated whole blood was collected in Tempus Blood RNA tubes, and total RNA was extracted from that blood. The rearranged segments are TRBV5-4 and TRBJ1-2; the junction holds 11 bases that match TRBD1. Sequences were derived from whole blood, sampled in connection with sensitization to the hapten diphenylcyclopropenone (DPC). The sequence was collected from a woman aged 30 to 39 with alopecia areata. Some clones in this sample may be carry-over from other donors' samples. For the CDR3, the sequence is CVSSWDRGTYGYTF. The DNA is TGTGTCAGCAGCTGGGACAGGGGGACCTATGGCTACACCTTC.